This T cell receptor (beta chain) was recorded in a study of T cells in Graves' hyperthyroidism and ophthalmopathy. Graves' hyperthyroidism was deemed stable given no ophthalmopathy progression within 18 months. TCR beta CDR3 regions were amplified from RNA transcripts. A set of HTBI primers served as the primers for a first-round RT-PCR of the TCR CDR3. From the multiplex PCR reads, TCRdb called clonotypes with MiXCR, one entry per CDR3 protein. The table includes 92,000 or so distinct CDR3 sequences, roughly 56% detected once. The V end lost 6 bases, the J end lost 3 bases, and 8 bases lay between the germline ends. Germline V gene lookup returns CDR1 SQVTM and CDR2 ANQGSEA. CDR3 length equals 12 residues.

The specimen was blood. This sequence was found in a woman between 40 and 50 years old with Graves' hyperthyroidism. The rearrangement links TRBV29-1 to TRBJ2-2; D might be TRBD2 (5 bases). The CDR3 DNA is TGCAGCGTAGACGGGGACACCGGGGAGCTGTTTTTT. Its translation is CSVDGDTGELFF.